The rows below give T cell receptor beta chains drawn from one sample of a study of regulatory T cells in long-lasting Graves disease. TCRdb fed the multiplex PCR reads into MiXCR, producing one record per CDR3 protein. This sample has 350,000 to 500,000 distinct CDR3 sequences, with about 16% found just once. The data were also submitted as part of a second study, on T cells in Graves' hyperthyroidism and ophthalmopathy.

The starting material was peripheral blood mononuclear cells (PBMCs), obtained at new diagnosis, from a patient treated with antithyroid drugs. These receptors were collected from a young woman with Graves disease. CDR3s include the opening cysteine and the closing phenylalanine or tryptophan. A D gene is named only where the DNA matches it firmly. Size tells how often a clone was seen (once, few, many) or the class of an expanded clone, and some rows leave it out.

d_call: NA
clone_size: many
j_call: TRBJ2-3
cdr3_length: 16
v_call: TRBV7-8
cdr3_nt: TGTGCCAGCAGCTTATACAAGAACAGGATGGCAGATACGCAGTATTTT
cdr3_aa: CASSLYKNRMADTQYF

d_call: NA
clone_size: NA
j_call: TRBJ2-7
cdr3_length: 11
v_call: TRBV19
cdr3_nt: TGTGCCAGGGGGTTCAGGCACGAGCAGTACTTC
cdr3_aa: CARGFRHEQYF

d_call: NA
clone_size: NA
j_call: TRBJ2-2
cdr3_length: 15
v_call: TRBV7-9
cdr3_nt: TGTGCCAGCAGCTTTAGGCGGGGCGACACCGGGGAGCTGTTTTTT
cdr3_aa: CASSFRRGDTGELFF

d_call: NA
clone_size: NA
j_call: TRBJ1-6
cdr3_length: 18
v_call: TRBV27
cdr3_nt: TGTGCCAGCAGTCCCCGGTCCCCACATGGGGGCGATAATTCACCCCTCCACTTT
cdr3_aa: CASSPRSPHGGDNSPLHF

d_call: TRBD2
clone_size: many
j_call: TRBJ2-3
cdr3_length: 13
v_call: TRBV4-3
cdr3_nt: TGCGCCAGTACTAGCGGCCGCACAGATACGCAGTATTTT
cdr3_aa: CASTSGRTDTQYF

d_call: NA
clone_size: many
j_call: TRBJ2-7
cdr3_length: 14
v_call: TRBV4-3
cdr3_nt: TGCGCCAGCAGCCAAGCGGGCGGATCCTACGAGCAGTACTTC
cdr3_aa: CASSQAGGSYEQYF

d_call: NA
clone_size: many
j_call: TRBJ1-2
cdr3_length: 15
v_call: TRBV27
cdr3_nt: TGTGCCAGCAGTTTATTTCGGGGATCGAACTATGGCTACACCTTC
cdr3_aa: CASSLFRGSNYGYTF

d_call: NA
clone_size: many
j_call: TRBJ2-6
cdr3_length: 15
v_call: TRBV18
cdr3_nt: TGTGCCAGCTCACCAAGGGTGACTGGGGCCAACGTCCTGACTTTC
cdr3_aa: CASSPRVTGANVLTF

d_call: TRBD2
clone_size: many
j_call: TRBJ2-3
cdr3_length: 15
v_call: TRBV5-4
cdr3_nt: TGTGCCAGCAGCGTTAGCGGGAGGGACACAGATACGCAGTATTTT
cdr3_aa: CASSVSGRDTDTQYF

d_call: NA
clone_size: NA
j_call: TRBJ1-5
cdr3_length: 15
v_call: TRBV4-1
cdr3_nt: TGCGCCAGCAGCCGAACGCCGGACAGCAATCAGCCCCAGCATTTT
cdr3_aa: CASSRTPDSNQPQHF

d_call: TRBD1
clone_size: few
j_call: TRBJ2-1
cdr3_length: 15
v_call: TRBV18
cdr3_nt: TGTGCCAGCTCCGTCGAGGGACAGGGCTACAATGAGCAGTTCTTC
cdr3_aa: CASSVEGQGYNEQFF

d_call: TRBD2
clone_size: NA
j_call: TRBJ2-1
cdr3_length: 15
v_call: TRBV28
cdr3_nt: TGTGCCAGCAGACCCGGACTAGCGGACTACAATGAGCAGTTCTTC
cdr3_aa: CASRPGLADYNEQFF

d_call: NA
clone_size: many
j_call: TRBJ1-2
cdr3_length: 14
v_call: TRBV27
cdr3_nt: TGTGCCAGCAGTTTCGCGTCAGGCCTCAGTGGCTACACCTTC
cdr3_aa: CASSFASGLSGYTF

d_call: NA
clone_size: NA
j_call: TRBJ1-4
cdr3_length: 15
v_call: TRBV12-3/TRBV12-4
cdr3_nt: TGTGCCAGCAGTGGCCTTCCGGCAACTAATGAAAAACTGTTTTTT
cdr3_aa: CASSGLPATNEKLFF

d_call: NA
clone_size: few
j_call: TRBJ2-3
cdr3_length: 14
v_call: TRBV29-1
cdr3_nt: TGCAGCGCCGGAGGCGGGCGACTCACAGATACGCAGTATTTT
cdr3_aa: CSAGGGRLTDTQYF

d_call: TRBD1
clone_size: few
j_call: TRBJ1-2
cdr3_length: 13
v_call: TRBV20-1
cdr3_nt: TGCAGTGCTATCGGGGACAGGGACTATGGCTACACCTTC
cdr3_aa: CSAIGDRDYGYTF

d_call: NA
clone_size: many
j_call: TRBJ1-5
cdr3_length: 14
v_call: TRBV28
cdr3_nt: TGTGCCAGCAGTTACAGGGCCTTAGGGCAGCCCCAGCATTTT
cdr3_aa: CASSYRALGQPQHF

d_call: NA
clone_size: few
j_call: TRBJ1-5
cdr3_length: 15
v_call: TRBV5-1
cdr3_nt: TGTGCCAGCAGCTTTCTGAGAGATAGCAATCAGCCCCAGCATTTT
cdr3_aa: CASSFLRDSNQPQHF

d_call: NA
clone_size: many
j_call: TRBJ1-2
cdr3_length: 12
v_call: TRBV20-1
cdr3_nt: TGCAGTGCTCGACCGGGAAATTATGGCTACACCTTC
cdr3_aa: CSARPGNYGYTF

d_call: NA
clone_size: few
j_call: TRBJ2-1
cdr3_length: 14
v_call: TRBV7-9
cdr3_nt: TGTGCCAGCAGGTCCCGGACCTCTCCCAATGAGCAGTTCTTC
cdr3_aa: CASRSRTSPNEQFF

d_call: TRBD1
clone_size: many
j_call: TRBJ1-1
cdr3_length: 15
v_call: TRBV12-3/TRBV12-4
cdr3_nt: TGTGCCAGCAGTCCGGACAGGGTCGGGGACACTGAAGCTTTCTTT
cdr3_aa: CASSPDRVGDTEAFF

d_call: NA
clone_size: few
j_call: TRBJ1-3
cdr3_length: 11
v_call: TRBV29-1
cdr3_nt: TGCAGCGTCCTCATCGAAAACACCATATATTTT
cdr3_aa: CSVLIENTIYF

d_call: TRBD1
clone_size: NA
j_call: TRBJ1-1
cdr3_length: 14
v_call: TRBV15
cdr3_nt: TGTGCCACCAGCAGCCGCACAGGGGACCTTGAAGCTTTCTTT
cdr3_aa: CATSSRTGDLEAFF

d_call: TRBD2
clone_size: many
j_call: TRBJ2-7
cdr3_length: 15
v_call: TRBV5-1
cdr3_nt: TGCGCCAGCAGCACGACTAGCGGGAGGTCGAACGAGCAGTACTTC
cdr3_aa: CASSTTSGRSNEQYF

d_call: NA
clone_size: few
j_call: TRBJ1-2
cdr3_length: 14
v_call: TRBV15
cdr3_nt: TGTGCCACCAGCAGAACACAGAAGAAGGATGGCTACACCTTC
cdr3_aa: CATSRTQKKDGYTF

d_call: TRBD1
clone_size: many
j_call: TRBJ2-7
cdr3_length: 14
v_call: TRBV20-1
cdr3_nt: TGCAGTGCTAACGGACAGGGAAGGTCCTACGAGCAGTACTTC
cdr3_aa: CSANGQGRSYEQYF

d_call: NA
clone_size: many
j_call: TRBJ1-1
cdr3_length: 15
v_call: TRBV4-1
cdr3_nt: TGCGCCAGCAGCCAAGTTCGGTTAAGGGACACTGAAGCTTTCTTT
cdr3_aa: CASSQVRLRDTEAFF

d_call: NA
clone_size: many
j_call: TRBJ2-7
cdr3_length: 11
v_call: TRBV5-1
cdr3_nt: TGCGCCAGCAGCCACCAGGGGGAGCAGTACTTC
cdr3_aa: CASSHQGEQYF

d_call: TRBD2
clone_size: many
j_call: TRBJ2-7
cdr3_length: 19
v_call: TRBV3-1
cdr3_nt: TGTGCCAGCAGCCCACCGGGACTAGCGGGAGAAGAAGGTACCTACGAGCAGTACTTC
cdr3_aa: CASSPPGLAGEEGTYEQYF

d_call: TRBD2
clone_size: NA
j_call: TRBJ2-1
cdr3_length: 13
v_call: TRBV6-2/TRBV6-3
cdr3_nt: TGTGCCAGCAGTTCGCGGGGGGCCGGTGAGCAGTTCTTC
cdr3_aa: CASSSRGAGEQFF

d_call: TRBD1
clone_size: once
j_call: TRBJ1-1
cdr3_length: 13
v_call: TRBV6-5
cdr3_nt: TGTGCCAGCAGTTCCCCGTCCGGGACAGTCGCTTTCTTT
cdr3_aa: CASSSPSGTVAFF

d_call: NA
clone_size: many
j_call: TRBJ2-1
cdr3_length: 14
v_call: TRBV11-2
cdr3_nt: TGTGCCAGCAGCTTAGTTGGGCCCAACAATGAGCAGTTCTTC
cdr3_aa: CASSLVGPNNEQFF

d_call: TRBD1
clone_size: many
j_call: TRBJ1-1
cdr3_length: 13
v_call: TRBV12-3/TRBV12-4
cdr3_nt: TGTGCCAGCATCAACTCAGGGGGGACTGAAGCTTTCTTT
cdr3_aa: CASINSGGTEAFF

d_call: NA
clone_size: many
j_call: TRBJ2-3
cdr3_length: 13
v_call: TRBV5-1
cdr3_nt: TGCGCCAGCAGCTCCCAACCCACAGATACGCAGTATTTT
cdr3_aa: CASSSQPTDTQYF

d_call: NA
clone_size: many
j_call: TRBJ1-2
cdr3_length: 13
v_call: TRBV28
cdr3_nt: TGTGCCAGCAGCTTCAGGGGCAACTATGGCTACACCTTC
cdr3_aa: CASSFRGNYGYTF

d_call: NA
clone_size: many
j_call: TRBJ2-5
cdr3_length: 14
v_call: TRBV24-1
cdr3_nt: TGTGCCACCAGTGATGGACAGTACCAAGAGACCCAGTACTTC
cdr3_aa: CATSDGQYQETQYF

d_call: NA
clone_size: NA
j_call: TRBJ2-1
cdr3_length: 18
v_call: TRBV27
cdr3_nt: TGTGCCAGCAGTCCTCAAGCCCTCGCCGGGACCCCCGCCCCTGAGCAGTTCTTC
cdr3_aa: CASSPQALAGTPAPEQFF

d_call: NA
clone_size: NA
j_call: TRBJ2-5
cdr3_length: 17
v_call: TRBV18
cdr3_nt: TGTGCCAGCTCAATCGGAGGGGTGGGGATTCGCCAAGAGACCCAGTACTTC
cdr3_aa: CASSIGGVGIRQETQYF